This entry features one T cell receptor (beta chain) sequence. The entry originates in a study of blood T cell repertoires in COVID-19. About the research overall: Samples came from the United States, Italy and Spain, spanning acute and convalescent COVID-19. T cells, B-cell-depleted T cells, or PBMCs supplied cDNA or gDNA.

Germline CDR1 reads WNHNN; CDR2 reads SYGVQD (reference sequence). The CDR3 is 16 amino acids. J lost 1 base, V lost 3 bases, and 3 bases had no gene match. Assay: immunoSEQ multiplex PCR; the TCRdb copy retains only in-frame clones and omits some. The sample shows approximately 94,000 clones, approximately 81% of them seen only once. The sequenced sample was peripheral blood. The source is a human donor in a cohort sampled during active COVID-19. The rearrangement links TRBV10-1 to TRBJ2-5, with 12 bases matching TRBD1. The CDR3 is CASSDGTGGFQETQYF. CDR3 DNA: TGCGCCAGCAGTGATGGGACAGGGGGCTTCCAAGAGACCCAGTACTTC.